The clone carrying this T cell receptor (beta chain) appeared many times. Its antigen is not identified. V dropped 1 base and J dropped 5 bases, with 9 bases sitting between them. The V gene's germline CDR1 is SGHTA and CDR2 FQGNSA. The CDR3 contains 14 residues. The sample originates from a study of T cell repertoires in cytomegalovirus infection. TCRdb itself ran the reads through MiXCR, one entry per CDR3 protein. The profile shows nearly 70,000 distinct CDR3 sequences, 20% to 25% of them singletons. This rearrangement joins TRBV7-2 to TRBJ1-5; D is perhaps TRBD1 (5 bases). This receptor was identified in a human donor in good health (CMV status not recorded). Some clones in this sample may be carry-over from other donors' samples. The sample was PBMCs, sequenced either directly or after in vitro stimulation (not recorded which). CDR3 DNA sequence: TGTGCCAGCAGCTTAGACCGACAGTATCAGCCCCAGCATTTT. Protein product: CASSLDRQYQPQHF.